This TCR beta chain was sequenced for a study of shared clonotypes between healthy human individuals. Method: immunoSEQ multiplex PCR; TCRdb's copy keeps in-frame clones and lacks some. The profile shows about 2.4 million clones, under 95% of them singletons. Regarding the study as a whole: Incomplete sequencing of sorted subsets was indicated by rarefaction despite large depth.

CDR3 length: 14 amino acids. Germline-derived CDR1 and CDR2 are MDHEN and SYDVKM. Notes on this clone: Antigen unknown. One junction end disagrees with the germline gene, perhaps due to a read error.

This chain joins TRBV28 and TRBJ2-1, with 11 bases fitting TRBD2. Source material: naive CD4+ T cells from PBMCs. Subset: CD45RA+ positively selected. The TCR sequence derives from a man aged 18 to 30 in good health. Some clones in this sample may be carry-over from other donors' samples. The CDR3 nucleotides read TGTGCCAGCAGTAAGCGGGCTAGCGGGAGGCCAATAATCTTC. Translated, it gives CASSKRASGRPIIF.